The clone carrying this TCR beta chain has more than one count but fewer than ten. Its specificity is unknown. The data belong to a study of blood T cells in healthy people across ages. A J-beta primer mix and a sample-barcoded 5' primer were used in a second PCR of roughly 6 to 12 cycles. Per-sample output comprised a minimum of 2.5 million paired-end reads containing CDR3. Via MiXCR, TCRdb re-called the 5' RACE reads, giving one row per CDR3 protein. The sample carries some 1 million distinct CDR3 sequences, roughly 45% recorded once. This CDR3 spans 14 amino acids. Trimming shortened V by 4 bases and J by 3 bases, and 12 bases separated the two germline ends. Germline V gene sequence: CDR1 LGHDT, CDR2 YNNKEL (reference sequence). Study-level results: Strong correlation was found linking TCR beta diversity to naive T cell percentage. Older individuals had lower TCR beta diversity per million T cells (the decline was roughly linear).

The genes are TRBV3-1 and TRBJ1-2, with unresolved D. This clonotype originated in an older woman in good health. Material: blood. Written as DNA, the CDR3 is TGTGCCAGCAGCCCCATAGGCAGAGACTATGGCTACACCTTC. Translation: CASSPIGRDYGYTF.